This T cell receptor beta chain appears in the sequencing data of a study of technical replicates of blood from a few donors. Assay: immunoSEQ multiplex PCR; the TCRdb copy retains only in-frame clones and omits some. The repertoire has roughly 68,000 clones, more than 85% of them found once; the top ten carry just over 5%. Germline values: CDR1 SGHRS, CDR2 YFSETQ. This CDR3 is built from 14 residues. With 0 bases removed from V and 2 bases from J, the gap between germline ends came to 8 bases. Sequencing input: PBMCs. The chain uses TRBV5-1 and TRBJ1-2, with D uncertain. The TCR was taken from a human donor in good health. Some clones in this sample may be carry-over from other donors' samples. CDR3 residues: CASSLASVNYGYTF. The CDR3 nucleotides read TGCGCCAGCAGCTTGGCCTCCGTGAACTATGGCTACACCTTC.